This TCR beta chain is from a study of cytomegalovirus exposure and HLA in healthy donors. V was cut by 0 bases and J by 4 bases, with 15 bases left in between. Germline CDR1 reads SQVTM; CDR2 reads ANQGSEA. The CDR3 sequence is 15 residues long. The PCR was carried out with 60 Vbeta primers and 13 Jbeta primers. Sequenced by immunoSEQ multiplex PCR; TCRdb stores in-frame clones only, minus some. This sample has 75,000 to 100,000 clones, with approximately 80% found just once. This clone was observed a handful of times. This TCR came from a middle-aged man in good health and CMV-seronegative. The gene calls are TRBV29-1 and TRBJ1-1; possible D gene TRBD1, 5 bases. The sample comprised PBMCs. CDR3 loop: CSVEDLRRRGTEAFF. CDR3 nucleotides: TGCAGCGTTGAAGATCTGCGGCGGAGGGGCACTGAAGCTTTCTTT. The complete variable domain, with remaining parts taken from reference TRBV29-1 and TRBJ1-1, reads SAVISQKPSRDICQRGTSLTIQCQVDSQVTMMFWYRQQPGQSLTLIATANQGSEATYESGFVIDKFPISRPNLTFSTLTVSNMSPEDSSIYLCSVEDLRRRGTEAFFGQGTRLTVV.